This T cell receptor (beta chain) originates from a study of shared clonotypes between healthy human individuals. The length of the CDR3 is 14 residues. Germline CDR1 is MRHNA and CDR2 is SNTAGT. After removal of 4 bases from V and 7 bases from J, the junction contained 3 bases not matched to a gene. Genomic DNA (from each subset) was split evenly across several immunoSEQ plates. The method was immunoSEQ multiplex PCR; TCRdb's version includes in-frame clones alone and lacks a portion of them. Seen here are about 110,000 clones, around 65% observed once, and the top ten hold around 25%. The healthy adult donors were HIV-negative and reported no recent acute infections or vaccinations.

This sequence joins TRBV6-4 and TRBJ1-4; 10 positions agree with TRBD1. The specimen was memory CD8+ T cells sorted from blood. Subset of the sample: CD45RO+ cells pooled with CCR7-negative TemRA cells. The sequence was collected from a woman aged 25 to 45 in good health. CDR3 sequence (DNA): TGTGCCAGCAGTGCGGGGACAGGGGTTGAAAAACTGTTTTTT. This gives the protein CASSAGTGVEKLFF.